The rows below give T cell receptor beta chains drawn from one sample of a study of CD8 T cells in Susac syndrome. TCRdb re-called the immunoSEQ multiplex PCR reads with MiXCR, one entry per CDR3 protein. The sample includes around 170,000 distinct CDR3 sequences, approximately 95% of them seen just once. Material for sequencing was CD8+ T cells from PBMCs. The receptors stem from a human donor with Susac syndrome. CDR3s include the opening cysteine and the closing phenylalanine or tryptophan. A D gene is named only where the DNA matches it firmly. Some rows have no size entry. The others give once, few or many, or a class for an expanded clone.

NA	TRBJ2-1	TRBD2	TRBV9	TGTGCCAGCAGCGTTAGCGGGGGAAGCTCCTACAATGAGCAGTTCTTC	CASSVSGGSSYNEQFF
NA	TRBJ2-7	TRBD2	TRBV13	TGTGCCAGCAGCTCACGGAAGGGACTAGCGGGAGGGCCCACCCCCTACGAGCAGTACTTC	CASSSRKGLAGGPTPYEQYF
NA	TRBJ2-1	TRBD2	TRBV4-1	TGCGCCAGCAGCCATTTACTAGCGGACTCCTACAATGAGCAGTTCTTC	CASSHLLADSYNEQFF
NA	TRBJ2-7	TRBD2	TRBV18	TGTGCCAGCTCTCCCGGGACTAGCGGCGACGAGCAGTACTTC	CASSPGTSGDEQYF
NA	TRBJ1-5	NA	TRBV6-5	TGTGCCAGCAGTGAGACCCAGGGGAATCAGCCCCAGCATTTT	CASSETQGNQPQHF
NA	TRBJ2-3	NA	TRBV21-1	TGTGCCAGCAGCAAAGAAGCAGAGGTCAACACAGATACGCAGTATTTT	CASSKEAEVNTDTQYF
NA	TRBJ2-7	TRBD2	TRBV28	TGTGCCAGCAGTCTAAAAGCGGGAGGGATCTACGAGCAGTACTTC	CASSLKAGGIYEQYF
NA	TRBJ1-2	NA	TRBV18	TGTGCCAGCTCACCGTACGCGACGGATGGCTACACCTTC	CASSPYATDGYTF
NA	TRBJ2-1	NA	TRBV28	TGTGCCAGCAGTTCCCAGGAGGAGCAGTTCTTC	CASSSQEEQFF
NA	TRBJ1-1	NA	TRBV11-2	TGTGCCAGCACGGGTGAAGCTTTCTTT	CASTGEAFF
NA	TRBJ2-7	NA	TRBV14	TGTGCCAGCAGCCTCAGCAGGGTGAGCGGCGAGCAGTACTTC	CASSLSRVSGEQYF
NA	TRBJ2-1	NA	TRBV7-9	TGTGCCAGCAGGAAAGGACCCTCAGGGGACGAGCAGTTCTTC	CASRKGPSGDEQFF
NA	TRBJ1-2	TRBD1	TRBV6-5	TGTGCCAGCAGTTACAGCGAGGGGGCGGATGGCTACACCTTC	CASSYSEGADGYTF
NA	TRBJ1-1	NA	TRBV12-3/TRBV12-4	TGTGCCAGCAGTTCCCTGAAAGACACTGAAGCTTTCTTT	CASSSLKDTEAFF
NA	TRBJ2-7	NA	TRBV13	TGTGCCAGCAGCTTAGGAGGGCAGGGGATCTACGAGCAGTACTTC	CASSLGGQGIYEQYF
NA	TRBJ2-5	NA	TRBV4-1	TGCGCCAGCAGCCAAGCACTAGTACAGGAGACCCAGTACTTC	CASSQALVQETQYF
NA	TRBJ2-1	NA	TRBV12-3/TRBV12-4	TGTGCCAGCAGCTTCCTGCCTGGGGCAGAGCAGTTCTTC	CASSFLPGAEQFF
NA	TRBJ2-1	NA	TRBV2	TGTGCCAGCCAGGAGGGAGCGGTTCCCTACAATGAGCAGTTCTTC	CASQEGAVPYNEQFF
NA	TRBJ1-1	NA	TRBV20-1	TGCAGTGCTAGTCTCGTAGGGGACACTGAAGCTTTCTTT	CSASLVGDTEAFF
NA	TRBJ2-1	TRBD2	TRBV13	TGTGCCAGCAGCTTAACTAGCGGGAGGGCCAATGAGCAGTTCTTC	CASSLTSGRANEQFF
NA	TRBJ1-3	NA	TRBV2	TGTGCCAGCAGACTACCTGGAAACACCATATATTTT	CASRLPGNTIYF
once	TRBJ1-6	NA	TRBV18	TGTGCCAGCTCACCCCCGGGGGCGAATTCACCCCTCCACTTT	CASSPPGANSPLHF
NA	TRBJ2-1	TRBD2	TRBV3-1	TGTGCCAGCAGCCCCCCGGGACTACCCTACAATGAGCAGTTCTTC	CASSPPGLPYNEQFF
NA	TRBJ2-5	TRBD1	TRBV18	TGTGCCAGCTCACCACCAAGACAGGGGTTGTACCAAGAGACCCAGTACTTC	CASSPPRQGLYQETQYF
NA	TRBJ2-1	NA	TRBV25-1	TGTGCCAGCAGTGAATATCCCGGGGGTACTGAGCAGTTCTTC	CASSEYPGGTEQFF
NA	TRBJ2-3	NA	TRBV18	TGTGCCAGCTCACCCCAGGCGCCAGCTAACACAGATACGCAGTATTTT	CASSPQAPANTDTQYF
once	TRBJ2-7	TRBD1	TRBV29-1	TGCAGCGTTGAAGGCGGGACAGGGGGCGAGCAGTACTTC	CSVEGGTGGEQYF
NA	TRBJ1-1	NA	TRBV12-3/TRBV12-4	TGTGCCAGCAGCTCAGGGGAGGAAGATGAAGCTTTCTTT	CASSSGEEDEAFF
NA	TRBJ1-2	NA	TRBV3-1	TGTGCCAGCAGCCTCCGCACAGCGTTAGATGGCTACACCTTC	CASSLRTALDGYTF
NA	TRBJ1-1	NA	TRBV5-4	TGTGCCAGCAGCTTCATGAACACTGAAGCTTTCTTT	CASSFMNTEAFF
NA	TRBJ2-1	TRBD2	TRBV2	TGTGCCAGCAAGGATAGCGGGGCGGGGAATGAGCAGTTCTTC	CASKDSGAGNEQFF
NA	TRBJ2-7	TRBD1	TRBV20-1	TGCAGTGCTAGAGTTTTGGACAGGGGAGCCTACGAGCAGTACTTC	CSARVLDRGAYEQYF
NA	TRBJ2-5	TRBD1	TRBV5-4	TGTGCCAGCAGCTTGGATTACGAGATTACAGGGGATATGGAGACCCAGTACTTC	CASSLDYEITGDMETQYF
NA	TRBJ1-1	TRBD1	TRBV29-1	TGCAGCGTTCTAGACAGGGGGAGAAGGACTGAAGCTTTCTTT	CSVLDRGRRTEAFF
NA	TRBJ2-3	NA	TRBV12-3/TRBV12-4	TGTGCCAGCAGTTCAAGCAGTCACACAGATACGCAGTATTTT	CASSSSSHTDTQYF
NA	TRBJ2-7	NA	TRBV4-1	TGCGCCAGCAGCCAAGTTGGCTACGAGCAGTACTTC	CASSQVGYEQYF
NA	TRBJ1-1	NA	TRBV27	TGTGCCAGCAGGGAGGATGTTATGAACACTGAAGCTTTCTTT	CASREDVMNTEAFF
NA	TRBJ1-1	NA	TRBV30	TGTGCCTGGAAAGCGACAATGAACACTGAAGCTTTCTTT	CAWKATMNTEAFF
NA	TRBJ1-5	TRBD1	TRBV29-1	TGCAGCGGTACACAGGGGGCGCACAATCAGCCCCAGCATTTT	CSGTQGAHNQPQHF
NA	TRBJ2-1	NA	TRBV20-1	TGCAGTGCTATGTTGGGTGAGCAGTTCTTC	CSAMLGEQFF
NA	TRBJ2-4	NA	TRBV28	TGTGCCAGCAGTCCCACCACGGACATGGCCAAAAACATTCAGTACTTC	CASSPTTDMAKNIQYF
NA	TRBJ2-3	NA	TRBV3-1	TGTGCCAGCAGAGCAGCCTCCACAGATACGCAGTATTTT	CASRAASTDTQYF
NA	TRBJ2-1	NA	TRBV4-2	TGTGCCAGCAGCCAAGGCGAACGGTTCAATGAGCAGTTCTTC	CASSQGERFNEQFF
NA	TRBJ2-2	NA	TRBV9	TGTGCCAGCAGCGTCTCCGGGGATCAGAACACCGGGGAGCTGTTTTTT	CASSVSGDQNTGELFF
few	TRBJ1-5	TRBD1	TRBV27	TGTGCCAGCTCGTACAGGGGTAGCAATCAGCCCCAGCATTTT	CASSYRGSNQPQHF
NA	TRBJ1-2	NA	TRBV29-1	TGCAGCGTAACCTTAGAGGGGTCTAATGGCTACACCTTC	CSVTLEGSNGYTF
NA	TRBJ2-2	NA	TRBV6-1	TGTGCCAGCAGTGAAGCGCGCGGGACCTACACCGGGGAGCTGTTTTTT	CASSEARGTYTGELFF
NA	TRBJ2-7	TRBD2	TRBV2	TGTGCCAGCAGTGAATCGGGCGGGGGGGCTTCCTACGAGCAGTACTTC	CASSESGGGASYEQYF
NA	TRBJ2-7	NA	TRBV27	TGTGCCAGCAGTTTACTGGCAACCTACGAGCAGTACTTC	CASSLLATYEQYF
once	TRBJ2-5	TRBD2	TRBV4-2	TGTGCCAGCAGCCAAGAAGACCCCTCGGCGGGGGGGCCGAAGACCCAGTACTTC	CASSQEDPSAGGPKTQYF